Listed below are T cell receptor beta chains from one sample, sequenced in a study of cytomegalovirus exposure and HLA in healthy donors. Profiling relied on immunoSEQ multiplex PCR, and the TCRdb table lists in-frame clones only, not all of them. Among roughly 97,000 clones, roughly 10% were seen once, and the ten largest hold around 4.9%. The specimen sequenced was PBMCs. Every receptor here comes from a man aged 50 to 59 in good health and CMV-seropositive. CDR3s include the opening cysteine and the closing phenylalanine or tryptophan. Each record gives: V gene, D gene, J gene, clone size, CDR3 DNA, CDR3 protein. A D gene is named only where the DNA matches it firmly. Part of the rows lack a size; the others show once, few, many or a class for expanded clones.

TRBV5-1,TRBD1,TRBJ1-4,few,TGCGCCAGCAGCTTGTCGTCGGGACAGGTCGGTGGCGAAAAACTGTTTTTT,CASSLSSGQVGGEKLFF
TRBV7-3,TRBD2,TRBJ2-1,few,TGTGCCAGCAGCTTGGGGACTAGCGGCTACAATGAGCAGTTCTTC,CASSLGTSGYNEQFF
TRBV7-9,TRBD2,TRBJ2-1,few,TGTGCCAGTCCGAATTCCGTCCTAGCGGGAGGGGTTTACAATGAGCAGTTCTTC,CASPNSVLAGGVYNEQFF
TRBV28,NA,TRBJ1-2,NA,TGTGCCAGCACCCAAGGTAATAGCCTCAAATTCTATGGCTACACCTTC,CASTQGNSLKFYGYTF
TRBV6-5,NA,TRBJ2-2,few,TGTGCCAGCAGGCCAACGGGAGTTAGTCGGGAGCTGTTTTTT,CASRPTGVSRELFF
TRBV5-6,TRBD2,TRBJ2-7,NA,TGTGCAAGCAGCTTGGCAGGAGAGGGAGGGTCCTACGAGCAGTACTTC,CASSLAGEGGSYEQYF
TRBV11-2,TRBD1,TRBJ1-2,NA,TGTGCCAGCAGCTTAACTGACAGGGTCTATGGCTACACCTTC,CASSLTDRVYGYTF
TRBV28,TRBD2,TRBJ2-5,few,TGTGCCAGCAGTCCCGAAGGACTAGTTATTGAGACCCAGTACTTC,CASSPEGLVIETQYF
TRBV19,TRBD1,TRBJ1-5,NA,TGTGCCAGTAGTATCCAGACAGGGCACGTTCAGCCCCAGCATTTT,CASSIQTGHVQPQHF
TRBV5-8,TRBD2,TRBJ2-6,few,TGTGCCAGCAGCCTGGCTAGCGGGAGTTCGCGGGCCAACGTCCTGACTTTC,CASSLASGSSRANVLTF
TRBV6-5,NA,TRBJ2-7,few,TGTGCCAGCAGGCGAGACAGCTACGAGCAGTACTTC,CASRRDSYEQYF
TRBV15,TRBD2,TRBJ2-1,few,TGTGCCACCAGCAGAGAGGGGAGCGGGAGCTCCTACAATGAGCAGTTCTTC,CATSREGSGSSYNEQFF
TRBV29-1,TRBD1,TRBJ2-7,few,TGCAGCGTGACAGGGTATGACGAGCAGTACTTC,CSVTGYDEQYF
TRBV10-2,TRBD1,TRBJ2-4,few,TGCGCCAGCAAACCACAGGGGCAGTTAGCCAAAAACATTCAGTACTTC,CASKPQGQLAKNIQYF
TRBV2,TRBD2,TRBJ2-2,NA,TGTGCCAGCAGCGCCTGGACTAGCTTGAACACCGGGGAGCTGTTTTTT,CASSAWTSLNTGELFF
TRBV5-4,NA,TRBJ2-1,few,TGTGCCCTAGAAGTTGGGCGGGGAGGCTACAATGAGCAGTTCTTC,CALEVGRGGYNEQFF
TRBV9,TRBD1,TRBJ2-1,NA,TGTGCCAGCAGCGTCGACAGGGTTACCTCCTACAATGAGCAGTTCTTC,CASSVDRVTSYNEQFF
TRBV5-6,TRBD1,TRBJ2-3,NA,TGTGCCAGCAGCTTTCGGGGACAGGGGGCAGATACGCAGTATTTT,CASSFRGQGADTQYF
TRBV5-1,TRBD1,TRBJ1-4,few,TGCGCCAGCAGCTCATACGGGGACAGCAATGAAAAACTGTTTTTT,CASSSYGDSNEKLFF
TRBV5-4,TRBD2,TRBJ2-5,few,TGTGCCAGCAGCTCGCGACTAGCGGGAGGAAAAGAGACCCAGTACTTC,CASSSRLAGGKETQYF
TRBV7-3,TRBD1,TRBJ2-3,NA,TGTGCCAGCAGCCCCCGCGGGACAGGGGTAAGAGATACGCAGTATTTT,CASSPRGTGVRDTQYF
TRBV5-1,TRBD2,TRBJ2-1,NA,TGCGCCAGCAGCTTTAGCGGGGGCGGCTACAATGAGCAGTTCTTC,CASSFSGGGYNEQFF
TRBV5-4,TRBD1,TRBJ2-7,NA,TGTGCCAGCAGCTTGGGACAGGGGTCGGCCTACGAGCAGTACTTC,CASSLGQGSAYEQYF
TRBV10-3,TRBD2,TRBJ2-7,NA,TGTGCCATAGGACTAGCGGTAAGCTCCTACGAGCAGTACTTC,CAIGLAVSSYEQYF
TRBV29-1,TRBD2,TRBJ2-7,NA,TGCAGCGTCCGACCCGGAGCGGGATCCGAGCAGTACTTC,CSVRPGAGSEQYF
TRBV19,NA,TRBJ2-2,NA,TGTGCCAGTAGTCCCCAGGGAAGAGTGGGGACCGGGGAGCTGTTTTTT,CASSPQGRVGTGELFF
TRBV7-3,NA,TRBJ2-1,NA,TGTGCCAGCAGCTTTAGCTGGGTTTCCAATGAGCAGTTCTTC,CASSFSWVSNEQFF
TRBV5-8,TRBD2,TRBJ2-5,NA,TGTGCCAGCAGCTTGGTTCTAGCGGGAGGTCAAGAGACCCAGTACTTC,CASSLVLAGGQETQYF
TRBV19,TRBD2,TRBJ2-6,many,TGTGCCAGCCGGGGGACTAGCGGGATTGGGGCCAACGTCCTGACTTTC,CASRGTSGIGANVLTF
TRBV7-2,NA,TRBJ1-3,few,TGTGCCAGCAGCTTAAGTTGGACTGGCCCTTCCATATATTTT,CASSLSWTGPSIYF
TRBV5-1,TRBD1,TRBJ1-3,NA,TGCGCCAGCAGCTTGTCCCCTGGGACAGGTTTCTCTGGAAACACCATATATTTT,CASSLSPGTGFSGNTIYF
TRBV30,NA,TRBJ2-7,few,TGTGCCTGGAGTGCGACCGTAACAAGGGGATCCGAGCAGTACTTC,CAWSATVTRGSEQYF
TRBV30,TRBD1,TRBJ2-7,NA,TGTGCCTGGGGACAGGGTTCTCAGCAGTACTTC,CAWGQGSQQYF
TRBV28,TRBD1,TRBJ1-1,few,TGTGCCAGCAGTTCCCAGACAGGGGTAGTAGGGAACACTGAAGCTTTCTTT,CASSSQTGVVGNTEAFF
TRBV27,TRBD2,TRBJ2-7,few,TGTGCCAGCAGTCCCCTGGGACTAGCGGGAACTGAGCAGTACTTC,CASSPLGLAGTEQYF
TRBV7-9,NA,TRBJ1-1,few,TGTGCCAGCAGCGCGGGACTCGGAGCTTTCTTT,CASSAGLGAFF
TRBV7-2,NA,TRBJ1-2,few,TGTGCCAGCAGCTCTCCCATGCCGTCGTGGCTCTATGGCTACACCTTC,CASSSPMPSWLYGYTF
TRBV6-4,NA,TRBJ1-5,few,TGTGCCAGCAGTGACGAAGAGGGTCAGCCCCAGCATTTT,CASSDEEGQPQHF
TRBV25-1,NA,TRBJ1-1,few,TGTGCCAGCAGTGATTCACAGACAGAAAACACTGAAGCTTTCTTT,CASSDSQTENTEAFF
TRBV5-5,NA,TRBJ2-1,NA,TGTGCCAGCAGCTTACGGAATGAGCAGTTCTTC,CASSLRNEQFF
TRBV29-1,NA,TRBJ2-5,few,TGCAGCGTCTTTGTCGGTTCCCAGTACTTC,CSVFVGSQYF
TRBV28,NA,TRBJ1-1,few,TGTGCCAGCAGTTTACGACAGATGGAAGCTTTCTTT,CASSLRQMEAFF
TRBV28,NA,TRBJ1-1,NA,TGTGCCAGCAGTTTATTTAGTTCAGGGAACACTGAAGCTTTCTTT,CASSLFSSGNTEAFF
TRBV2,TRBD1,TRBJ1-2,NA,TGTGCCAGCAGGTTCGACAGGGGGAATGGCTACACCTTC,CASRFDRGNGYTF
TRBV25-1,TRBD2,TRBJ2-1,few,TGTGCCAGCAGTGTTTCTAGCGGGAGGGCCACTGAGCAGTTCTTC,CASSVSSGRATEQFF
TRBV4-1,TRBD2,TRBJ2-1,NA,TGCGCCAGCAGCGCCTCGACTAGCGGGAGGGCCAACATTTACAATGAGCAGTTCTTC,CASSASTSGRANIYNEQFF
TRBV27,TRBD2,TRBJ2-5,NA,TGTGCCAGCAGCCTGGGACTAGCGGGAGTAGAGACCCAGTACTTC,CASSLGLAGVETQYF
TRBV29-1,NA,TRBJ2-3,NA,TGCAGCGTTGAAGCCGGGGGTGATACGCAGTATTTT,CSVEAGGDTQYF
TRBV28,TRBD1,TRBJ1-5,few,TGTGCCAGCAGTACAAGACAGGGGGCCCCTAGCAATCAGCCCCAGCATTTT,CASSTRQGAPSNQPQHF
TRBV28,NA,TRBJ2-2,NA,TGTGCCAGCAGTCCTCTGGGTGACCTTAGGAGAAACGGGGAGCTGTTTTTT,CASSPLGDLRRNGELFF
TRBV27,NA,TRBJ1-1,many,TGTGCCAGCAGTTTATCGCCGGTTTCTGAAGCTTTCTTT,CASSLSPVSEAFF
TRBV5-1,TRBD1,TRBJ1-1,NA,TGCGCCAGCAGCTTGGACAGGGGGTCGAGTACCGCTTTCTTT,CASSLDRGSSTAFF
TRBV27,NA,TRBJ2-2,few,TGTGCCAGCAGTCCCCCCTCAGGTCACACCGGGGAGCTGTTTTTT,CASSPPSGHTGELFF
TRBV28,NA,TRBJ2-1,NA,TGTGCCAGCAGTTTGATGGGCGGGAATGAGCAGTTCTTC,CASSLMGGNEQFF
TRBV19,TRBD1,TRBJ1-2,NA,TGTGCCAGTAGCCCACGCGGGACAGGGGGACCCGGTTACTATGGCTACACCTTC,CASSPRGTGGPGYYGYTF
TRBV28,NA,TRBJ1-2,NA,TGTGCCAGCAGTTCCGGGAGAATTAATGGCTACACCTTC,CASSSGRINGYTF
TRBV15,NA,TRBJ2-2,many,TGTGCCACCAGCAGTCGGGCGAACACCGGGGAGCTGTTTTTT,CATSSRANTGELFF
TRBV28,NA,TRBJ1-1,NA,TGTGCCAGCAGTCCCGCCGGACCCCTGAGGGCTGAAGCTTTCTTT,CASSPAGPLRAEAFF
TRBV5-8,NA,TRBJ1-5,few,TGTGCCAGCAGCGGTCAGGGTCGTCAGCCCCAGCATTTT,CASSGQGRQPQHF
TRBV29-1,TRBD1,TRBJ2-3,NA,TGCAGCGTTGATCGACAGGGGGCAGTTACGCAGTATTTT,CSVDRQGAVTQYF